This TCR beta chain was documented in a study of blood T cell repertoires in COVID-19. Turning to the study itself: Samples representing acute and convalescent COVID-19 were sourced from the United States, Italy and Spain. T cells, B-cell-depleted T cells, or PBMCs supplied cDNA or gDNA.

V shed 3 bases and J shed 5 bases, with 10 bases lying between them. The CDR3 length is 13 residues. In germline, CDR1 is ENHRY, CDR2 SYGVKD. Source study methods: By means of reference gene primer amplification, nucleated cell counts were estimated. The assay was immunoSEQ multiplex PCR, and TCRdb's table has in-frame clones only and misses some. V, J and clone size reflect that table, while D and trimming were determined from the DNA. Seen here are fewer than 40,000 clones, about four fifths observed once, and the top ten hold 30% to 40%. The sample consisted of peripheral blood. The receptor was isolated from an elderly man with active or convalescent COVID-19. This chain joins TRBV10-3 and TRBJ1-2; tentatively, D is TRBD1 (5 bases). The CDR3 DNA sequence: TGTGCCATCAGTGAACAGGTTGGGTATGGCTACACCTTC. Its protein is CAISEQVGYGYTF.